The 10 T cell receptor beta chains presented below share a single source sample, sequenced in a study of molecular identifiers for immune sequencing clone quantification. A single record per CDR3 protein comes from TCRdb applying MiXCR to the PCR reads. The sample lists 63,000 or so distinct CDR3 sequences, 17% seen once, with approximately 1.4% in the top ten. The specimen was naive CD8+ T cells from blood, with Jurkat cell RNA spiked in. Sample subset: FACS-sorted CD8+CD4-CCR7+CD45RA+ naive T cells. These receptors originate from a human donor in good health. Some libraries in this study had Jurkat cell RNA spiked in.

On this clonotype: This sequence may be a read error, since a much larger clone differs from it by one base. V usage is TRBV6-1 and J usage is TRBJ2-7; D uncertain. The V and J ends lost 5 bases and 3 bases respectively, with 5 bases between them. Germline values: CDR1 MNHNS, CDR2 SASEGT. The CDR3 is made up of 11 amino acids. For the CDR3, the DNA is TGTGCCAGCAGTACGCTCTACGAGCAGTACTTC. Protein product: CASSTLYEQYF.

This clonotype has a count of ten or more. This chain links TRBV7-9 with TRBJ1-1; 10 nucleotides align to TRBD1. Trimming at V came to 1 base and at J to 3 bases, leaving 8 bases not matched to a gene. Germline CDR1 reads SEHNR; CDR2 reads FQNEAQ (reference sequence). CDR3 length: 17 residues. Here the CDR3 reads CASSLGRDRGRDTEAFF. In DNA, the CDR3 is TGTGCCAGCAGCTTAGGCCGGGACAGGGGAAGGGACACTGAAGCTTTCTTT.

Here the CDR3 DNA reads TGTGCCAGCAGCCCCCAACTAGCGGGAGGGGTTTACGAGCAGTACTTC. Its translation: CASSPQLAGGVYEQYF. The J gene is TRBJ2-7, the V gene TRBV7-6; the match to TRBD2 covers 13 bases. Germline lookup yields CDR1 SGHVS and CDR2 FNYEAQ. V trimming: 5 bases; J trimming: 4 bases; junction bases outside the gene matches: 8. This CDR3 has 16 residues.

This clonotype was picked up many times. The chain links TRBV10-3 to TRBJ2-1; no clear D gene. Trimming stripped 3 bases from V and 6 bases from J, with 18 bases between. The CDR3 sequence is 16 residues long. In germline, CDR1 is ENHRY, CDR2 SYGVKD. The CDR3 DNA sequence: TGTGCCATCAGTGATAAGTACGGCCCCCCTGGCAATGAGCAGTTCTTC. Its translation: CAISDKYGPPGNEQFF.

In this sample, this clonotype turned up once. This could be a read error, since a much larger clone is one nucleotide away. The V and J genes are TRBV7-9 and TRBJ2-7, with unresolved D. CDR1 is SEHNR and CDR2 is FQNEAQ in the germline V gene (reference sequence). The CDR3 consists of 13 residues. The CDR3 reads CAGSSSVRNEQYF. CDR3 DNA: TGTGCCGGCAGCTCAAGTGTGAGAAACGAGCAGTACTTC.

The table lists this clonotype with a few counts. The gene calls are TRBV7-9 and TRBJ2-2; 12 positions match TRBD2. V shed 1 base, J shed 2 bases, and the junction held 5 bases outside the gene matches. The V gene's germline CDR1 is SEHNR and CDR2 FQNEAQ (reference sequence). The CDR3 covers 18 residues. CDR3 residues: CASSLVTSGSINTGELFF. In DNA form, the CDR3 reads TGTGCCAGCAGCTTAGTGACTAGCGGGAGTATCAACACCGGGGAGCTGTTTTTT.

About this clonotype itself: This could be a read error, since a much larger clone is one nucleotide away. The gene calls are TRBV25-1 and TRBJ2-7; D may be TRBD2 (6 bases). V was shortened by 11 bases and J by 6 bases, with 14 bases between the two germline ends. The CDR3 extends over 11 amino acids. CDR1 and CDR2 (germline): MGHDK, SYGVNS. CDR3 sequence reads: CAPLLGGEQYF. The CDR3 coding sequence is TGTGCCCCCCTACTGGGGGGCGAGCAGTACTTC.

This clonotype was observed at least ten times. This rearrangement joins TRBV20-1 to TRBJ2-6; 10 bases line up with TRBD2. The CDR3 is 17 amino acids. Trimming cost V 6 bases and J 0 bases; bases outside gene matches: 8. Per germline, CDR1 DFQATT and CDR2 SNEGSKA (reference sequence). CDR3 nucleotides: TGCAGTGCAACCGGGACTAGCGCCCCCTCTGGGGCCAACGTCCTGACTTTC. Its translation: CSATGTSAPSGANVLTF.

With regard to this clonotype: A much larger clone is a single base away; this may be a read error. The CDR3 DNA is TGCAGCGTGGGACGGCCCACAGATACGCAGTATTTT. Amino acids: CSVGRPTDTQYF. The chain combines TRBV29-1 with TRBJ2-3; perhaps D is TRBD1 or TRBD2 (5 bases each). V lost 6 bases and J lost 2, with 9 bases in between. The germline V gene has CDR1 SQVTM and CDR2 ANQGSEA. The CDR3 runs 12 residues.

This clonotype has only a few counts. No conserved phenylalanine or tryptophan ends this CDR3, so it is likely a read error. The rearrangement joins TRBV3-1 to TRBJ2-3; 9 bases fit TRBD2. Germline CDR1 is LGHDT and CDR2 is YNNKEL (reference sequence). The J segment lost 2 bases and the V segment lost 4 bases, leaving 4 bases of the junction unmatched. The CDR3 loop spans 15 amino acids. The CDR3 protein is CASSLLAGFTDTQYL. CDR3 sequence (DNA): TGTGCCAGCAGCCTCCTAGCGGGATTCACAGATACGCAGTATCTC.